This TCR beta chain is from a study of blood T cell repertoires in COVID-19. The germline V gene has CDR1 SGHTA and CDR2 FQGNSA. Germline trimming cut 6 bases from V and 1 base from J; bases unmatched to any gene: 7. The CDR3 has 16 amino acids. Assay used: immunoSEQ multiplex PCR; TCRdb lists only in-frame clones, some missing. Here the sample spans some 150,000 clones, roughly 89% being singletons. This sequence originates from a woman between 50 and 59 years old with acute or convalescent COVID-19. The rearrangement joins TRBV7-2 to TRBJ2-2; 8 nucleotides agree with TRBD2. The sample was peripheral blood. In DNA form, the CDR3 reads TGTGCCAGCAGGTCCGGGACTAGTGGGAACACCGGGGAGCTGTTTTTT. Its translation: CASRSGTSGNTGELFF.